The 27 T cell receptor beta chains reported below all come from one sample, sequenced in a study of blood T cell repertoires in COVID-19. Measured with immunoSEQ multiplex PCR; TCRdb has only the in-frame clones, and not every one. The sample consists of about 190,000 clones, approximately 85% of them appearing once. Sequencing was done on a sample of PBMCs or T cells enriched from blood (not recorded which). The receptor source for this set is a woman between 25 and 40 years old who had recovered from COVID-19.

The chain couples TRBV19 to TRBJ1-5; 11 bases line up with TRBD1. CDR3 length: 17 amino acids. Germline V CDR1 and CDR2: LNHDA, SQIVND (reference sequence). J was trimmed by 6 bases and V by 1 base; bases with no gene match: 8. The CDR3 loop is CASSIGGTGGFGQPQHF. CDR3 nucleotides: TGTGCCAGTAGTATAGGGGGGACAGGGGGTTTCGGTCAGCCCCAGCATTTT.

The J gene is TRBJ2-7, the V gene TRBV11-2; possible D gene TRBD2, 5 bases. Deletions cut 1 base from V and 3 bases from J, with 19 bases between. Germline CDR1 and CDR2: SGHAT and FQNNGV. The CDR3 covers 17 residues. This chain's CDR3 is CASSLVDRASRFYEQYF. The CDR3 coding sequence is TGTGCCAGCAGCTTAGTGGATCGGGCTAGCAGATTCTACGAGCAGTACTTC.

The genes are TRBV6-1 and TRBJ2-2; 8 bases are a match to TRBD1. Germline V gene lookup returns CDR1 MNHNS and CDR2 SASEGT. Unmatched junction bases numbered 4, after V lost 3 bases and J lost 4 bases. The CDR3 is 15 residues long. The CDR3 DNA follows: TGTGCCAGCAGTGACGGACAGGGACCCACCGGGGAGCTGTTTTTT. Protein sequence: CASSDGQGPTGELFF.

There are a few counts of this clone. V and J are TRBV9 and TRBJ2-7; TRBD2 matches at 15 bases. The germline V gene encodes CDR1 SGDLS and CDR2 YYNGEE. After removal of 3 bases from V and 6 bases from J, the junction contained 7 bases not matched to a gene. This CDR3 contains 16 residues. CDR3 sequence reads: CASSAGLAGGAPEQYF. The CDR3 nucleotides read TGTGCCAGCAGCGCGGGACTAGCGGGAGGTGCCCCCGAGCAGTACTTC.

The gene calls are TRBV5-1 and TRBJ1-3; TRBD1 is a possible D gene (6 bases). The CDR3 covers 14 residues. Trimming stripped 4 bases from V and 2 bases from J, with 10 bases between. Germline assignment: CDR1 SGHRS and CDR2 YFSETQ. CDR3 sequence: CASSTQGTGNTIYF. The CDR3, as DNA: TGCGCCAGCAGCACACAGGGAACTGGAAACACCATATATTTT.

This clone was seen more than once but under ten times. Sequence at one end of the junction differs from germline and may be a read error. The chain carries TRBV18 and TRBJ1-3, with TRBD1 matching 7 bases. Per the germline V gene, CDR1 is KGHSH and CDR2 is LQKENI. There are 13 residues in the CDR3. The CDR3 sequence: CASSTGKRDSSHF. CDR3 in DNA: TGTGCCAGCTCAACGGGAAAACGGGACAGTTCGCATTTT.

The chain links TRBV25-1 to TRBJ2-2; D may be TRBD2 (6 bases). Trimming cost V 4 bases and J 7 bases, with 10 bases left between them. The CDR3 sequence is 13 residues long. Germline loops: CDR1 MGHDK, CDR2 SYGVNS. The CDR3 nucleotides are TGTGCCAGCAGTGGGACTATTAACGGGGAGCTGTTTTTT. Protein: CASSGTINGELFF.

V and J are TRBV10-3 and TRBJ2-7; 8 nucleotides line up with TRBD1. This CDR3 is built from 14 residues. In germline, CDR1 is ENHRY, CDR2 SYGVKD. V trimming: 4 bases; J trimming: 1 base; junction bases outside the gene matches: 3. Here the CDR3 DNA reads TGTGCCATCAGTGCCAGGGGGCTTTCCTACGAGCAGTACTTC. It translates to CAISARGLSYEQYF.

Only a few counts were recorded for this clone. The chain is built from TRBV11-2 and TRBJ2-1, with 9 bases identical to TRBD2. Germline CDR1 reads SGHAT; CDR2 reads FQNNGV. The V segment lost 0 bases and the J segment 6 bases; nucleotides outside the gene matches: 9. The CDR3 is 17 residues long. The CDR3 sequence is CASSLEAWREGRNEQFF. The CDR3, as DNA: TGTGCCAGCAGCTTAGAAGCTTGGCGGGAGGGCCGCAATGAGCAGTTCTTC.

The table lists this clone with a count of one. The chain carries TRBV7-2 and TRBJ2-5; TRBD2 agrees at 8 bases. With V trimmed by 3 bases and J by 2 bases, 8 bases remained unmatched. Germline V lookup: CDR1 SGHTA, CDR2 FQGNSA. The CDR3 length is 16 residues. CDR3 sequence (DNA): TGTGCCAGCAGCTTTATGATAGCGGGGACACAAGAGACCCAGTACTTC. This encodes CASSFMIAGTQETQYF.

CDR3 loop: CASSGDRGAGDTQYF. The CDR3 nucleotides read TGTGCCAGCAGCGGCGACAGGGGCGCCGGGGATACGCAGTATTTT. The rearrangement uses TRBV11-3 and TRBJ2-3; TRBD1 agrees at 8 bases. This CDR3 spans 15 amino acids. The V and J ends lost 5 bases and 6 bases, in that order; junction bases with no gene match: 10. The germline gives CDR1 SGHNT, CDR2 YENEEA.

CDR3 sequence reads: CASSLAGRLSGNTIYF. The CDR3 coding sequence is TGTGCCAGCAGCTTGGCCGGCAGGCTCTCTGGAAACACCATATATTTT. This sequence joins TRBV5-6 and TRBJ1-3; D unclear. CDR1 SGHDT and CDR2 YYEEEE come from the germline V gene. The V gene lost 0 bases and the J gene lost 0 bases, with 10 bases spanning the gap. There are 16 residues in the CDR3.

This clone was counted once. This sequence joins TRBV15 and TRBJ2-3, with D possibly being TRBD1 (5 bases). The germline V gene encodes CDR1 LNHNV and CDR2 YYDKDF (reference sequence). The V and J ends lost 1 base and 6 bases respectively, with 11 bases between them. This CDR3 spans 14 amino acids. In DNA form, the CDR3 reads TGTGCCACCAGCAGAGCCGCAGGGTCGGATACGCAGTATTTT. Protein product: CATSRAAGSDTQYF.

This CDR3 is CASSLSSTDTQYF. CDR3 DNA sequence: TGTGCCAGCAGTTTATCGTCGACAGATACGCAGTATTTT. This sequence joins TRBV27 and TRBJ2-3, with unresolved D. This CDR3 region has 13 residues. Germline lookup yields CDR1 MNHEY and CDR2 SMNVEV (reference sequence). V lost 0 bases to trimming and J lost 3 bases, with 4 bases between them.

The rearrangement uses TRBV30 and TRBJ2-1; 9 nucleotides agree with TRBD2. There are 15 residues in the CDR3. Germline assignment: CDR1 GTSNPN and CDR2 SVGIG (reference sequence). The ends lost 1 base at V and 7 bases at J; junction bases unmatched: 8. The CDR3 coding sequence is TGTGCCTGGAGTGCGGATAGCGGGAGTTTGAATGAGCAGTTCTTC. Translated, it gives CAWSADSGSLNEQFF.

The chain is built from TRBV7-8 and TRBJ2-7; 8 positions agree with TRBD2. Germline lookup yields CDR1 SGHVS and CDR2 FQNEAQ. The CDR3 spans 14 residues. V lost 1 base and J lost 5; bases outside the gene matches: 4. This CDR3 is CASSLEAGGDEQYF. CDR3 DNA sequence: TGTGCCAGCAGCTTAGAGGCGGGAGGCGACGAGCAGTACTTC.

For the CDR3, the DNA is TGTGCCAGCAGCTCATATTGGGCGGACAGGAATCTCCTTCGGGGCAATCAGCCCCAGCATTTT. Translation gives CASSSYWADRNLLRGNQPQHF. This chain links TRBV21-1 with TRBJ1-5; the table's D call of TRBD1 was not tested on the DNA. TRBV21-1 is reported as a pseudogene. The CDR3 runs to 21 residues.

CDR3 in amino acids: CASSLGSVGGSRADTQYF. Here the CDR3 DNA reads TGTGCCAGCAGCTTGGGTTCCGTTGGCGGGAGTAGGGCAGATACGCAGTATTTT. The gene calls are TRBV7-8 and TRBJ2-3; 7 bases agree with TRBD2. V lost 3 bases and J lost 4; bases outside the gene matches: 16. Germline V gene sequence: CDR1 SGHVS, CDR2 FQNEAQ. The CDR3 has 18 residues.

This clone was counted once. CDR3 bases: TGTGCCAGCAGTCCTAGCGGTACCGGGGAGCTGTTTTTT. Its protein is CASSPSGTGELFF. The rearrangement uses TRBV27 and TRBJ2-2, with TRBD2 matching 7 bases. With V trimmed by 5 bases and J by 5 bases, 2 bases remained unmatched. CDR1 MNHEY and CDR2 SMNVEV come from the germline V gene (reference sequence). The CDR3 sequence is 13 residues long.

The chain recombines TRBV29-1 with TRBJ2-7; D gene ambiguous. V was shortened by 2 bases and J by 2 bases, with 13 bases between the two germline ends. This CDR3 is 14 amino acids long. Germline values: CDR1 SQVTM, CDR2 ANQGSEA. The CDR3 is CSVEIAALTYEQYF. The CDR3 region has the DNA TGCAGCGTTGAAATAGCCGCGCTTACCTACGAGCAGTACTTC.

The chain links TRBV3-1 (or the pseudogene TRBV3-2) to TRBJ2-1; 13 bases agree with TRBD2. The CDR3 length is 15 residues. Germline V gene sequence: CDR1 LGHDT, CDR2 YNNKEL (reference sequence). Trimming at V came to 2 bases and at J to 7 bases, leaving 2 bases not matched to a gene. This CDR3 reads CASSQRTSGSNEQFF. CDR3 DNA: TGTGCCAGCAGCCAAAGGACTAGCGGGAGTAATGAGCAGTTCTTC.

The chain employs TRBV7-9 and TRBJ1-6; weak D call: TRBD1 (5 bases). This CDR3 has 14 amino acids. V was shortened by 5 bases and J by 7 bases, with 12 bases between the two germline ends. CDR1 is SEHNR, CDR2 FQNEAQ, per germline (reference sequence). The CDR3 sequence: CASSPGDHNSPLHF. The CDR3 DNA is TGTGCCAGCAGCCCGGGGGACCACAATTCACCCCTCCACTTT.

The chain carries TRBV3-1 (or the pseudogene TRBV3-2) and TRBJ2-1, with TRBD2 as a possible D gene (6 bases). This CDR3 contains 15 residues. Germline V lookup: CDR1 LGHDT, CDR2 YNNKEL (reference sequence). The V end was cut by 0 bases, the J end by 4 bases, with 10 bases between. CDR3 sequence (DNA): TGTGCCAGCAGCCAAGAAGCGGGCGCATACAATGAGCAGTTCTTC. Protein sequence: CASSQEAGAYNEQFF.

V gene TRBV10-3 combines with J gene TRBJ2-7; 7 positions match TRBD2. CDR3 length: 15 amino acids. V trimming: 4 bases; J trimming: 2 bases; junction bases outside the gene matches: 8. In germline, CDR1 is ENHRY, CDR2 SYGVKD. CDR3 DNA: TGTGCCATCAGTGGAGTCTCGGCGGGAGCCTACGAGCAGTACTTC. Translation gives CAISGVSAGAYEQYF.

Remarks on this clone: Other nucleotide sequences in the sample specify the same CDR3. The V call is TRBV6-4, the J call TRBJ2-1, with 7 bases identical to TRBD2. Germline CDR1 is MRHNA and CDR2 is SNTAGT. CDR3 length equals 15 residues. V lost 3 bases, J lost 4 bases, and 6 bases stayed unmatched. CDR3 DNA: TGTGCCAGCAGTGAGGCGGGAGAGGGTTACAATGAGCAGTTCTTC. Translating gives CASSEAGEGYNEQFF.

The gene calls are TRBV6-5 and TRBJ2-3; 7 bases map to TRBD1. V trimming: 10 bases; J trimming: 2 bases; junction bases outside the gene matches: 9. Germline loops: CDR1 MNHEY, CDR2 SVGAGI. The CDR3 covers 14 residues. CDR3 protein: CATMTGKYTDTQYF. The CDR3 DNA reads as TGTGCCACCATGACAGGGAAATACACAGATACGCAGTATTTT.

This clone was found once. This chain connects TRBV2 to TRBJ1-2; TRBD1 aligns across 9 bases. CDR3 size: 16 residues. Germline lookup yields CDR1 SNHLY and CDR2 FYNNEI. The V and J ends lost 3 bases and 2 bases, in that order; junction bases with no gene match: 7. Written as DNA, the CDR3 is TGTGCCAGCAGTGATGACAGGGGGGTTTTGAACTATGGCTACACCTTC. Its protein is CASSDDRGVLNYGYTF. The variable domain in full, completed from reference TRBV2 and TRBJ1-2, reads EPEVTQTPSHQVTQMGQEVILRCVPISNHLYFYWYRQILGQKVEFLVSFYNNEISEKSEIFDDQFSVERPDGSNFTLKIRSTKLEDSAMYFCASSDDRGVLNYGYTFGSGTRLTVV.